This T cell receptor (beta chain) was found in a study of blood T cell repertoires in COVID-19. Study summary: Some COVID-19 samples were acute and others convalescent; all came from the United States, Italy and Spain.

Everyone who took part was roughly 18 to 90 years old, and they came from some 23 US areas. Germline V gives CDR1 SGHDT, CDR2 YYEEEE. Trimming took off 4 bases at V and 4 bases at J, with 15 bases between the two ends. CDR3 length equals 14 residues. TCRdb keeps only in-frame clones here, not all; method: immunoSEQ multiplex PCR. The data show about 400,000 clones, roughly 90% seen once. The origin of this receptor is a woman aged 40 to 50 with acute COVID-19. The genes are TRBV5-6 and TRBJ2-7; perhaps TRBD1 as D (6 bases). Sequencing input: PBMCs or T cells enriched from blood (not recorded which). The CDR3 reads CASSPRTDSYEQYF. CDR3 coding DNA: TGTGCCAGCAGCCCAAGGACAGATTCGTACGAGCAGTACTTC.